This TCR beta chain is drawn from a study of identifying expanded T cells in peripheral blood. Libraries were prepared by immunoSEQ multiplex PCR; TCRdb keeps only in-frame clonotypes and omits some of them. In the table there are approximately 59,000 clones, about nine tenths of which are singletons. Germline CDR1 is LNHDA and CDR2 is SQIVND (reference sequence). This CDR3 is built from 12 residues. The V and J ends lost 5 bases and 4 bases respectively, with 9 bases between them. The clonotype was recovered from a person between 18 and 69 years old in good health. V gene TRBV19 combines with J gene TRBJ2-7; D gene ambiguous. Sequenced sample: blood. CDR3 in DNA: TGTGCCAGTAGTCCGGACCGTTACGAGCAGTACTTC. Encoded protein: CASSPDRYEQYF.